This T cell receptor beta chain emerged from a study of blood T cells in healthy people across ages. With regard to this clonotype: Its antigen is undetermined.

Primers used in a second PCR of about 6 to 12 cycles were a sample-barcoded 5' primer and a J-beta primer mix. TCRdb reprocessed the 5' RACE reads with MiXCR, giving one entry per CDR3 protein. The repertoire includes some 1 million distinct CDR3 sequences, over 35% of them detected once, and approximately 17% sits in the top ten. Each sample yielded at least 6 million isolated PBMCs. General observations from the study: Unsorted PBMC material precluded a definitive naive versus antigen-experienced comparison.

This CDR3 has 13 amino acids. J was trimmed by 12 bases and V by 4 bases; bases with no gene match: 10. CDR1 and CDR2 from the germline V gene are DFQATT and SNEGSKA (reference sequence). What was sequenced was blood. The genes are TRBV20-1 and TRBJ1-4; TRBD1 matches at 8 bases. The sequence came from a woman aged 60 to 75 in good health. The CDR3 region has the DNA TGCAGTGCTACGACAGGGGTTCGGGAAGAACTGTTTTTT. This codes for CSATTGVREELFF.